The 27 T cell receptor beta chains reported below all come from one sample, sequenced in a study of cytomegalovirus exposure and HLA in healthy donors. Primers: 60 Vbeta forward and 13 Jbeta reverse. Clones were sequenced by immunoSEQ multiplex PCR, and TCRdb holds only the in-frame ones, with some missing. Of roughly 250,000 clones in the sample, about 83% were seen once. The sample taken for sequencing was PBMCs. These TCRs come from a woman in her thirties or forties in good health and CMV-seropositive.

The chain is built from TRBV5-6 and TRBJ2-7; 8 positions match TRBD1. Trimming took 4 bases from V and 1 from J; bases not matched to a gene: 4. The CDR3 length is 14 residues. Germline assignment: CDR1 SGHDT and CDR2 YYEEEE. The CDR3, as DNA: TGTGCCAGCAGCCCCCGACAGGGGTCCTACGAGCAGTACTTC. It specifies CASSPRQGSYEQYF.

This chain links TRBV5-6 with TRBJ1-2; 8 nucleotides match TRBD1. This CDR3 region has 14 residues. After removal of 2 bases from V and 4 bases from J, the junction contained 4 bases not matched to a gene. The germline V gene encodes CDR1 SGHDT and CDR2 YYEEEE. In DNA form, the CDR3 reads TGTGCCAGCAGCTTCCCAGGGGGCGGCTATGGCTACACCTTC. This gives the protein CASSFPGGGYGYTF. Combining the CDR3 with reference TRBV5-6 and TRBJ1-2 gives the whole variable domain DAGVTQSPTHLIKTRGQQVTLRCSPKSGHDTVSWYQQALGQGPQFIFQYYEEEERQRGNFPDRFSGHQFPNYSSELNVNALLLGDSALYLCASSFPGGGYGYTFGSGTRLTVV.

The V call is TRBV7-2, the J call TRBJ2-3; the match to TRBD1 covers 8 bases. The germline V gene has CDR1 SGHTA and CDR2 FQGNSA. Unmatched junction bases numbered 5, after V lost 4 bases and J lost 2 bases. The CDR3 consists of 15 residues. CDR3 protein: CASSYGQGYTDTQYF. The CDR3 DNA is TGTGCCAGCAGCTATGGACAGGGCTACACAGATACGCAGTATTTT.

The chain joins TRBV27 to TRBJ1-2; D is unclear. The germline V gene encodes CDR1 MNHEY and CDR2 SMNVEV (reference sequence). The V gene lost 10 bases and the J gene lost 5 bases, with 14 bases spanning the gap. The CDR3 runs 12 residues. The CDR3 protein is CATSSPGYGYTF. The CDR3 nucleotides are TGTGCCACATCTTCCCCGGGGTATGGCTACACCTTC.

A few counts support this clone. The chain links TRBV11-1 to TRBJ2-3, with D maybe TRBD1 (5 bases). V was clipped by 5 bases and J by 1 base, with 13 bases between them. The germline V gene has CDR1 SGHAT and CDR2 FQDESV (reference sequence). The CDR3 is 15 residues long. CDR3 sequence reads: CASSPSIGGTDTQYF. The CDR3 DNA reads TGTGCCAGCAGCCCCTCAATAGGGGGCACAGATACGCAGTATTTT.

The chain joins TRBV30 to TRBJ2-2, with 7 bases matching TRBD2. Trimming at V came to 0 bases and at J to 4 bases, leaving 8 bases not matched to a gene. CDR1 and CDR2 from the germline V gene are GTSNPN and SVGIG (reference sequence). CDR3 length: 16 residues. The CDR3 sequence is CAWSVRRESGTGELFF. The CDR3 bases are TGTGCCTGGAGTGTCAGGCGGGAGTCGGGCACCGGGGAGCTGTTTTTT.

The chain joins TRBV28 to TRBJ1-4; tentative D call: TRBD1 (5 bases). V lost 3 bases to trimming and J lost 5 bases, with 10 bases between them. Per germline, CDR1 MDHEN and CDR2 SYDVKM. The CDR3 covers 14 residues. This CDR3 reads CASSLVNRNEKLFF. DNA for the CDR3: TGTGCCAGCAGTTTGGTTAACAGGAATGAAAAACTGTTTTTT.

The rearrangement links TRBV11-3 to TRBJ2-6; 10 bases line up with TRBD2. Unmatched junction bases numbered 7, after V lost 3 bases and J lost 2 bases. Germline V CDR1 and CDR2: SGHNT, YENEEA. The CDR3 loop spans 18 amino acids. The CDR3 here is CASSLALAGVAGANVLTF. The CDR3 DNA follows: TGTGCCAGCAGCTTGGCGCTAGCGGGAGTGGCTGGGGCCAACGTCCTGACTTTC.

V usage is TRBV11-3 and J usage is TRBJ2-5; 9 bases align to TRBD2. The last part of the DNA fits TRBJ2-7 better; the J call may be wrong. The CDR3 length is 15 residues. Germline CDR1 reads SGHNT; CDR2 reads YENEEA. The CDR3: CASSLGLAISYEQYF. The CDR3 DNA sequence: TGTGCCAGCAGCTTGGGACTAGCAATCTCCTACGAGCAGTACTTC.

The chain links TRBV4-1 to TRBJ2-1; 9 positions agree with TRBD2. Per the germline V gene, CDR1 is MGHRA and CDR2 is YSYEKL. The J segment lost 0 bases and the V segment lost 4 bases, leaving 4 bases of the junction unmatched. The CDR3 has 16 residues. The CDR3 is CASSPVAGVSYNEQFF. The CDR3 coding sequence is TGCGCCAGCAGCCCCGTAGCGGGAGTCTCCTACAATGAGCAGTTCTTC.

The rearrangement links TRBV30 to TRBJ2-1; a possible D gene is TRBD1 (6 bases). The ends were cut back, 2 bases at V and 1 base at J, with 12 bases in the middle. This CDR3 has 15 amino acids. The V gene's germline CDR1 is GTSNPN and CDR2 SVGIG (reference sequence). The CDR3 spells CAWSTEDSSYNEQFF. The CDR3 DNA is TGTGCCTGGAGTACCGAGGACAGTTCCTACAATGAGCAGTTCTTC.

The chain has TRBV21-1 and TRBJ1-2; no check of the table's D call, TRBD1, against the DNA was made. TRBV21-1 is a recognized pseudogene. The CDR3 has 18 residues. As DNA, the CDR3 is TGTGCCAGCAGCAAAGGTCTGGGCCTCAAAGCCCCAAATTATGGCTACACCTTC. Translation: CASSKGLGLKAPNYGYTF.

The chain links TRBV30 to TRBJ2-5; 12 nucleotides agree with TRBD2. In germline, CDR1 is GTSNPN, CDR2 SVGIG (reference sequence). V shed 3 bases, J shed 10 bases, and the junction held 9 bases outside the gene matches. The CDR3 loop spans 14 amino acids. CDR3 loop: CAWSGTSGPAGQYF. The CDR3, as DNA: TGTGCCTGGAGCGGGACTAGCGGGCCCGCGGGCCAGTACTTC.

This chain links TRBV28 with TRBJ2-3; TRBD1 agrees at 9 bases. The CDR3 has 16 amino acids. The V gene end was trimmed by 7 bases and the J gene end by 1 base; junction bases not matched to a gene: 9. CDR1 is MDHEN and CDR2 is SYDVKM in the germline V gene. Here the CDR3 reads CASTGQGGLGTDTQYF. The CDR3 DNA reads as TGTGCCAGCACGGGACAGGGAGGACTAGGCACAGATACGCAGTATTTT.

This chain connects TRBV5-1 to TRBJ1-6; the match to TRBD1 covers 7 bases. V lost 0 bases to trimming and J lost 10 bases; unmatched junction nucleotides: 4. The CDR3 length is 14 residues. CDR1 and CDR2 (germline): SGHRS, YFSETQ. This CDR3 is CASSLDRGRSPLHF. CDR3 in DNA: TGCGCCAGCAGCTTGGACAGGGGCCGGTCACCCCTCCACTTT.

V usage is TRBV10-2 and J usage is TRBJ2-7, with D tentatively TRBD1 (5 bases). This CDR3 has 12 amino acids. The germline V and J ends were trimmed by 6 bases and 3 bases, with 9 bases remaining between them. Per the germline V gene, CDR1 is WSHSY and CDR2 is SAAADI. The DNA of the CDR3 is TGCGCCAGCAGCTCGGACATCTACGAGCAGTACTTC. It is translated as CASSSDIYEQYF.

The V gene is TRBV6-5, the J gene TRBJ2-7, with TRBD1 matching over 7 bases. The germline V gene encodes CDR1 MNHEY and CDR2 SVGAGI. The CDR3 is 15 residues long. V lost 6 bases, J lost 4 bases, and 12 bases stayed unmatched. The chain's CDR3 is CASSDRGTAKYEQYF. The DNA for the CDR3 is TGTGCCAGCAGCGACAGAGGGACAGCCAAATACGAGCAGTACTTC.

The chain uses TRBV5-1 and TRBJ1-2, with D possibly matching TRBD1 (5 bases). The CDR3 has 13 amino acids. Trimming stripped 0 bases from V and 5 bases from J, with 8 bases between. From germline, CDR1 is SGHRS and CDR2 YFSETQ. This CDR3 is CASSLDGGYGYTF. CDR3 in DNA: TGCGCCAGCAGCTTGGATGGGGGGTATGGCTACACCTTC.

The rearrangement links TRBV4-1 to TRBJ1-2, with a tentative D call TRBD1 (5 bases). Per germline, CDR1 MGHRA and CDR2 YSYEKL. Trimming shortened V by 1 base and J by 3 bases, and 9 bases separated the two germline ends. The CDR3 is 14 residues long. CDR3 sequence reads: CASSQVGADYGYTF. CDR3 sequence (DNA): TGCGCCAGCAGCCAAGTTGGGGCGGACTATGGCTACACCTTC.

V and J are TRBV2 and TRBJ1-1; 8 bases align to TRBD1. Germline CDR1 SNHLY, CDR2 FYNNEI. The CDR3 has 15 residues. With V trimmed by 3 bases and J by 1 base, 4 bases remained unmatched. The DNA of the CDR3 is TGTGCCAGCAGTGAGGGGACAGGAGGGAACACTGAAGCTTTCTTT. Protein sequence: CASSEGTGGNTEAFF. Full variable domain (remainder filled in from reference TRBV2 and TRBJ1-1): EPEVTQTPSHQVTQMGQEVILRCVPISNHLYFYWYRQILGQKVEFLVSFYNNEISEKSEIFDDQFSVERPDGSNFTLKIRSTKLEDSAMYFCASSEGTGGNTEAFFGQGTRLTVV.

This clone was detected only a few times. The V call is TRBV30, the J call TRBJ2-6, with D unclear. Trimming stripped 1 base from V and 0 bases from J, with 7 bases between. CDR3 length: 15 amino acids. Germline V CDR1 and CDR2: GTSNPN, SVGIG (reference sequence). In nucleotides, the CDR3 is TGTGCCTGGAGTGCCTCTTTCTCTGGGGCCAACGTCCTGACTTTC. Translated: CAWSASFSGANVLTF.

The chain uses TRBV12-5 and TRBJ1-2; tentative D call: TRBD1 (6 bases). V lost 0 bases and J lost 8, with 19 bases in between. The CDR3 covers 16 residues. Germline values: CDR1 LGHNT, CDR2 FRNRAP. The CDR3 DNA reads as TGTGCTAGTGGTTTGGTACTGCAGGGGAGCCTGAGGGGCTACACCTTC. Translating gives CASGLVLQGSLRGYTF.

The chain is built from TRBV28 and TRBJ2-5, with 10 bases lining up with TRBD1. In germline, CDR1 is MDHEN, CDR2 SYDVKM. This CDR3 has 15 residues. V dropped 5 bases and J dropped 3; count of bases not matched to a gene: 6. Written as DNA, the CDR3 is TGTGCCAGCAGTCCCCCGACAGGGGGCAAAGAGACCCAGTACTTC. This sequence encodes CASSPPTGGKETQYF.

The J gene is TRBJ2-7, the V gene TRBV28; the match to TRBD2 covers 10 bases. Germline assignment: CDR1 MDHEN and CDR2 SYDVKM. The ends lost 6 bases at V and 1 base at J; junction bases unmatched: 3. The CDR3 runs to 14 residues. CDR3 DNA sequence: TGTGCCAGCAGCGCTAGCGGGGGTTCCTACGAGCAGTACTTC. This sequence encodes CASSASGGSYEQYF.

The rearrangement joins TRBV29-1 to TRBJ2-7, with 9 bases matching TRBD2. After removal of 4 bases from V and 6 bases from J, the junction contained 4 bases not matched to a gene. CDR3 size: 12 residues. Looked up from germline, CDR1 is SQVTM and CDR2 is ANQGSEA. The CDR3 protein is CSVVSSGIEQYF. In DNA, the CDR3 is TGCAGCGTTGTCTCTAGCGGGATCGAGCAGTACTTC.

The chain is built from TRBV6-1 and TRBJ1-4; D is undetermined. With 4 bases removed from V and 8 bases from J, the gap between germline ends came to 14 bases. The CDR3 sequence is 14 residues long. Per germline, CDR1 MNHNS and CDR2 SASEGT. In nucleotides, the CDR3 is TGTGCCAGCAGTGGCGGGGAACCGGGCGAAAAACTGTTTTTT. This sequence encodes CASSGGEPGEKLFF.

V gene TRBV2 combines with J gene TRBJ2-1; 8 nucleotides line up with TRBD2. The CDR3 covers 16 residues. J gave up 3 bases and V 5 bases, and 9 bases lay outside the gene matches. Germline loops: CDR1 SNHLY, CDR2 FYNNEI. CDR3 sequence reads: CASSSLYGRDYNEQFF. The CDR3 bases are TGTGCCAGCAGTTCCCTTTACGGGAGGGACTACAATGAGCAGTTCTTC. The variable domain in full, completed from reference TRBV2 and TRBJ2-1, reads EPEVTQTPSHQVTQMGQEVILRCVPISNHLYFYWYRQILGQKVEFLVSFYNNEISEKSEIFDDQFSVERPDGSNFTLKIRSTKLEDSAMYFCASSSLYGRDYNEQFFGPGTRLTVL.